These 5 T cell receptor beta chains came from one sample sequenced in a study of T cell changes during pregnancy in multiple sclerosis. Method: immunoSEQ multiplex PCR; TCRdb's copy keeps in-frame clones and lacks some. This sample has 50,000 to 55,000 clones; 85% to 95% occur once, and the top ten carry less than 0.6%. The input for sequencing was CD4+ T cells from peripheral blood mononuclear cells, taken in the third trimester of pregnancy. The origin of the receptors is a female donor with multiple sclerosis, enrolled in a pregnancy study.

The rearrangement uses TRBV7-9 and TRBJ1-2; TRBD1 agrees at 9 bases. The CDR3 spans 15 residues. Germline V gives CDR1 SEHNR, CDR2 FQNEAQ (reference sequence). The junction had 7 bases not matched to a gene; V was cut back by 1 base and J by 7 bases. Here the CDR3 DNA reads TGTGCCAGCAGCTTAGGGACAGGGGACATAGGTGGCTACACCTTC. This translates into CASSLGTGDIGGYTF.

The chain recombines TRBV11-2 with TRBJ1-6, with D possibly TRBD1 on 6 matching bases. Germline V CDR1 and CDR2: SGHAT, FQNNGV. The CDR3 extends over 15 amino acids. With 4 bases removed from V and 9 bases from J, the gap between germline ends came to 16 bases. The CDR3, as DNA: TGTGCCAGCAGCTCTATTGGGGGGGCAGGTTCACCCCTCCACTTT. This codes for CASSSIGGAGSPLHF. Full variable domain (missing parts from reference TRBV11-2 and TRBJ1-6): EAGVAQSPRYKIIEKRQSVAFWCNPISGHATLYWYQQILGQGPKLLIQFQNNGVVDDSQLPKDRFSAERLKGVDSTLKIQPAKLEDSAVYLCASSSIGGAGSPLHFGNGTRLTVT.

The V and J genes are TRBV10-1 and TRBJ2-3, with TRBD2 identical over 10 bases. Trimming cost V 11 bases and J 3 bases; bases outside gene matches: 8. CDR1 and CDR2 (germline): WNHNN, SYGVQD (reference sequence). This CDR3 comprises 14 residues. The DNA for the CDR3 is TGCGCCGGCAAAGCGGGGGGGCTTACAGATACGCAGTATTTT. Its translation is CAGKAGGLTDTQYF.

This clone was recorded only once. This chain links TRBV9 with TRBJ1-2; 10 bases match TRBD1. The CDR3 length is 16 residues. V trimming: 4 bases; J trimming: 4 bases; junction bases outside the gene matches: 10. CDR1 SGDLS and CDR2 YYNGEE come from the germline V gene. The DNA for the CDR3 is TGTGCCAGCAGCCCCCGGGCCGGGACAGGGGTCTATGGCTACACCTTC. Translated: CASSPRAGTGVYGYTF.

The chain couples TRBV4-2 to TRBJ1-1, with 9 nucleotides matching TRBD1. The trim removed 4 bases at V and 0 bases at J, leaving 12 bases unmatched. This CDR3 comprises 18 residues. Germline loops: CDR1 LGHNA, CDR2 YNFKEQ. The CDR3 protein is CASSPGFTGGIMNTEAFF. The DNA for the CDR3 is TGTGCCAGCAGCCCGGGATTCACAGGGGGCATAATGAACACTGAAGCTTTCTTT.